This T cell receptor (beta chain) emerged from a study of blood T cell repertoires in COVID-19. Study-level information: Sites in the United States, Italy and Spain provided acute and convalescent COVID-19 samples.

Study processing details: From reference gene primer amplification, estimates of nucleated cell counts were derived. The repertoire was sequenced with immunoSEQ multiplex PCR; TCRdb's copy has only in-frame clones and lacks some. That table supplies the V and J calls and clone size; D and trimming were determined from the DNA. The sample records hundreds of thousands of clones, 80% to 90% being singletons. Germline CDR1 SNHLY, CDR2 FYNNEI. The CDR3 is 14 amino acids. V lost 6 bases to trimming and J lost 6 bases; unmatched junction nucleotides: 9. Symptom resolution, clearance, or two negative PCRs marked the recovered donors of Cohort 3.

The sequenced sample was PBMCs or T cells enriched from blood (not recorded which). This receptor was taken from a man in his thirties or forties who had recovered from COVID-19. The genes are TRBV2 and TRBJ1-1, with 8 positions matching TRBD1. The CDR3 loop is CASSATGGRAEAFF. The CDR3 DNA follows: TGTGCCAGCAGCGCTACAGGGGGTCGGGCTGAAGCTTTCTTT.